Below, one T cell receptor beta chain is given with its context. This entry belongs to a study of blood T cell repertoires in COVID-19. The assay was immunoSEQ multiplex PCR, and TCRdb's table has in-frame clones only and misses some. Of some 400,000 clones listed, around 87% are singletons. Cohorts were assigned according to the clinical history that participants reported. Before being deemed recovered, Cohort 3 donors had two negative PCRs, clearance, or symptom resolution. V was trimmed by 6 bases and J by 7 bases, leaving 13 bases between them. Germline CDR1 reads DFQATT; CDR2 reads SNEGSKA (reference sequence). The CDR3 covers 12 residues.

The J gene is TRBJ1-5, the V gene TRBV20-1; D ambiguous. The receptor was derived from a man aged 25 to 40 who had recovered from COVID-19. Sample: PBMCs or T cells enriched from blood (not recorded which). The DNA for the CDR3 is TGCAGTGCCAGTAGACCGGGGCAGCCCCAGCATTTT. It is translated as CSASRPGQPQHF.